The 19 T cell receptor beta chains in this list originate from one sample, sequenced in a study of cytomegalovirus exposure and HLA in healthy donors. Vbeta (60) and Jbeta (13) primers were used in the PCR. TCRdb keeps only in-frame clones here, not all; method: immunoSEQ multiplex PCR. The data contain 95,000 to 150,000 clones, over 60% of them singletons. The specimen sequenced was PBMCs. All receptors come from a female donor in good health and CMV-seronegative.

In nucleotides, the CDR3 is TGTGCCAGCAGTCGGGGGACAGCCAACACCGGGGAGCTGTTTTTT. Its protein is CASSRGTANTGELFF. The V gene is TRBV28, the J gene TRBJ2-2; tentatively, D is TRBD1 (7 bases). The ends were cut back, 5 bases at V and 2 bases at J, with 12 bases in the middle. The CDR3 loop spans 15 amino acids. Germline V gene sequence: CDR1 MDHEN, CDR2 SYDVKM.

Of note for this clone: Mismatch with germline at one junction end may stem from a read error. The chain uses TRBV14 and TRBJ2-4, with 9 bases that match TRBD1. Germline CDR1 and CDR2: SGHDN and FVKESK. CDR3 length equals 14 residues. CDR3 residues: CASSQWDRENSQYF. The CDR3 bases are TGTGCCAGCAGCCAATGGGACAGGGAAAACAGTCAGTACTTC.

The chain combines TRBV29-1 with TRBJ1-1; D call uncertain. Between the trimmed V and J ends, which lost 7 bases and 6 bases, there was a span of 12 bases. The germline V gene has CDR1 SQVTM and CDR2 ANQGSEA. The CDR3 loop spans 11 amino acids. The CDR3 DNA sequence: TGCAGCGCCGCTATAAGCGCTGAAGCTTTCTTT. Amino acid sequence: CSAAISAEAFF.

This clone was counted between two and nine times. V usage is TRBV6-5 and J usage is TRBJ2-5; perhaps TRBD1 as D (7 bases). The CDR3 totals 14 residues. Germline CDR1 MNHEY, CDR2 SVGAGI. V shed 5 bases and J shed 1 base, with 11 bases lying between them. CDR3: CASSGGGGQETQYF. The CDR3 DNA follows: TGTGCCAGCAGTGGAGGGGGCGGCCAAGAGACCCAGTACTTC.

In this sample, this clone turned up once. The V call is TRBV9, the J call TRBJ2-2; TRBD1 matches 8 bases. Germline-derived CDR1 and CDR2 are SGDLS and YYNGEE. V shed 9 bases, J shed 1 base, and the junction held 5 bases outside the gene matches. The CDR3 consists of 14 residues. The CDR3 bases are TGTGCCATTGACAGGGGCGAGAACACCGGGGAGCTGTTTTTT. The encoded protein is CAIDRGENTGELFF.

The chain recombines TRBV7-9 with TRBJ2-7, with 14 positions matching TRBD2. This CDR3 comprises 16 residues. The V and J ends lost 5 bases and 4 bases, in that order; junction bases with no gene match: 7. Germline CDR1 is SEHNR and CDR2 is FQNEAQ (reference sequence). The CDR3 bases are TGTGCCAGCAGCCTTTGGGGGACTAGCGGGGGTTACGAGCAGTACTTC. This sequence encodes CASSLWGTSGGYEQYF. The full variable domain, its missing parts supplied by reference TRBV7-9 and TRBJ2-7, is DTGVSQNPRHKITKRGQNVTFRCDPISEHNRLYWYRQTLGQGPEFLTYFQNEAQLEKSRLLSDRFSAERPKGSFSTLEIQRTEQGDSAMYLCASSLWGTSGGYEQYFGPGTRLTVT.

The chain is built from TRBV7-9 and TRBJ1-2, with D hard to call. CDR1 and CDR2 (germline): SEHNR, FQNEAQ (reference sequence). Trimming shortened V by 7 bases and J by 5 bases, and 17 bases separated the two germline ends. The CDR3 sequence is 14 residues long. In nucleotides, the CDR3 is TGTGCCAGCACCGAGTCCGAAGAGGGATATGGCTACACCTTC. Protein: CASTESEEGYGYTF.

The chain has TRBV10-2 and TRBJ2-7, with D tentatively TRBD2 (7 bases). In germline, CDR1 is WSHSY, CDR2 SAAADI. The ends were cut back, 2 bases at V and 2 bases at J, with 10 bases in the middle. The CDR3 is 14 residues long. The CDR3 sequence is CASSEPRGPYEQYF. As DNA, the CDR3 is TGCGCCAGCAGTGAGCCGCGGGGGCCCTACGAGCAGTACTTC.

This chain links TRBV7-9 with TRBJ1-5; 9 bases map to TRBD1. CDR1 SEHNR and CDR2 FQNEAQ come from the germline V gene (reference sequence). The CDR3 is made up of 15 amino acids. V shed 2 bases and J 8 bases; nucleotides not matched to a gene: 7. The CDR3 spells CASSLLGQGFEPQHF. CDR3 DNA sequence: TGTGCCAGCAGCTTACTCGGACAGGGGTTTGAGCCCCAGCATTTT.

The chain joins TRBV25-1 to TRBJ2-6; possibly TRBD2 for D (6 bases). Looked up from germline, CDR1 is MGHDK and CDR2 is SYGVNS. This CDR3 comprises 17 residues. The germline V and J ends were trimmed by 7 bases and 2 bases, with 18 bases remaining between them. The CDR3 sequence is CASTPFSGGAGANVLTF. In DNA, the CDR3 is TGTGCCAGCACCCCGTTCAGCGGAGGGGCTGGGGCCAACGTCCTGACTTTC.

This chain joins TRBV4-1 and TRBJ1-2, with 9 positions matching TRBD1. The CDR3 has 13 residues. V was pared by 1 base and J by 6 bases, with 0 bases of the junction left unmatched. Germline V gives CDR1 MGHRA, CDR2 YSYEKL. As DNA, the CDR3 is TGCGCCAGCAGCCAAGGACAGGGGGATGGCTACACCTTC. Amino acids: CASSQGQGDGYTF.

This sequence joins TRBV7-3 and TRBJ2-6, with D perhaps matching TRBD2 (5 bases). V was pared by 2 bases and J by 0 bases, with 11 bases between. Germline assignment: CDR1 SGHTA and CDR2 FQGTGA. This CDR3 comprises 17 residues. CDR3 amino acids: CASSLEGSRSGANVLTF. For the CDR3, the DNA is TGTGCCAGCAGCTTAGAGGGTAGTCGCTCTGGGGCCAACGTCCTGACTTTC.

The chain joins TRBV4-1 to TRBJ2-3; tentative D call: TRBD2 (5 bases). Germline V gene data show CDR1 as MGHRA and CDR2 as YSYEKL. V lost 3 bases and J 3 bases, leaving 16 bases between the germline ends. The CDR3 has 16 amino acids. CDR3 in amino acids: CASSQSSGARTDTQYF. As DNA, the CDR3 is TGCGCCAGCAGCCAGTCGAGCGGAGCCAGGACAGATACGCAGTATTTT.

The chain is built from TRBV7-9 and TRBJ1-6; no clear D gene. This CDR3 has 17 residues. Germline V gene data show CDR1 as SEHNR and CDR2 as FQNEAQ (reference sequence). V lost 1 base and J lost 0, with 10 bases in between. CDR3 loop: CASSLVSVISYNSPLHF. The CDR3 DNA sequence: TGTGCCAGCAGCTTAGTCTCAGTTATCTCCTATAATTCACCCCTCCACTTT.

This rearrangement joins TRBV11-3 to TRBJ1-2; TRBD1 matches 7 bases. This CDR3 is built from 12 residues. Germline CDR1 reads SGHNT; CDR2 reads YENEEA. J lost 5 bases, V lost 10 bases, and 7 bases had no gene match. The CDR3 sequence is CATSGTDYGYTF. The DNA for the CDR3 is TGTGCCACCTCCGGGACAGATTATGGCTACACCTTC.

The chain employs TRBV28 and TRBJ2-5, with TRBD2 matching over 10 bases. The V and J ends lost 3 bases and 4 bases, in that order; junction bases with no gene match: 5. Germline lookup yields CDR1 MDHEN and CDR2 SYDVKM. The length of the CDR3 is 15 residues. This CDR3 reads CASSFQLAGSETQYF. The CDR3 bases are TGTGCCAGCAGTTTTCAACTAGCGGGATCAGAGACCCAGTACTTC.

V gene TRBV19 combines with J gene TRBJ1-5, with 8 bases that match TRBD1. Germline values: CDR1 LNHDA, CDR2 SQIVND (reference sequence). The CDR3 covers 17 residues. Trimming cost V 5 bases and J 1 base; bases outside gene matches: 10. CDR3 DNA: TGTGCCAGTAGTCCCACACAGGGGGACGGGAGCAATCAGCCCCAGCATTTT. Translated, it gives CASSPTQGDGSNQPQHF.

The rearrangement joins TRBV11-1 to TRBJ2-7, with 15 bases matching TRBD2. With V trimmed by 4 bases and J by 2 bases, 6 bases remained unmatched. This CDR3 spans 17 amino acids. Germline V gene sequence: CDR1 SGHAT, CDR2 FQDESV (reference sequence). The CDR3 region is CASSSGTSGGITYEQYF. CDR3 DNA sequence: TGTGCCAGCAGCTCCGGGACTAGCGGGGGGATCACCTACGAGCAGTACTTC.

This clone was seen a few times. The rearrangement uses TRBV19 and TRBJ2-7, with D maybe TRBD1 (5 bases). CDR1 is LNHDA, CDR2 SQIVND, per germline (reference sequence). Trimming pared 1 base from V and 2 bases from J, leaving 12 bases between. The CDR3 is made up of 15 amino acids. The CDR3 nucleotides are TGTGCCAGTAGTATAGCGGCCAAGGGGCCCTACGAGCAGTACTTC. Amino acids: CASSIAAKGPYEQYF.